These 19 T cell receptor beta chains were sequenced from one sample in a study of T-cell reconstitution after alpha-beta-depleted transplantation in children. Library preparation (for TCRbeta) was performed with unique molecular identifiers. TCRdb called the PCR reads again in MiXCR, with one record for every CDR3 protein. This table holds about 500,000 distinct CDR3 sequences, 30% to 35% found once. This specimen consisted of PBMCs from the stem cell graft donor, obtained from the stem cell graft. The origin of the receptors is a human donor who donated a stem cell graft to a child with aplastic anemia.

This clonotype was picked up one time. The chain links TRBV18 to TRBJ1-5; D is possibly TRBD1 (6 bases). Trimming took off 6 bases at V and 5 bases at J, with 14 bases between the two ends. The CDR3 is made up of 14 amino acids. Germline values: CDR1 KGHSH, CDR2 LQKENI. DNA of the CDR3: TGTGCCAGCTCGCAAAACGAGGGGGATCAGCCCCAGCATTTT. Translated, it gives CASSQNEGDQPQHF.

CDR3 sequence (DNA): TGTGCCAGCAGCCGGAGCCTGGGGGAGACCCAGTACTTC. Translating it yields CASSRSLGETQYF. The rearrangement uses TRBV5-4 and TRBJ2-5; no clear D gene. Per the germline V gene, CDR1 is SGHNT and CDR2 is YYREEE (reference sequence). CDR3 length: 13 residues. The V end was cut by 4 bases, the J end by 5 bases, with 12 bases between.

This clonotype was observed many times. This chain uses TRBV13 with TRBJ1-1; TRBD1 aligns across 8 bases. The CDR3 length is 14 residues. The V segment lost 6 bases and the J segment 5 bases; nucleotides outside the gene matches: 8. Germline CDR1 is PRHDT and CDR2 is FYEKMQ (reference sequence). CDR3: CASRAGTGRTEAFF. Here the CDR3 DNA reads TGTGCCAGCAGGGCCGGGACAGGTAGAACTGAAGCTTTCTTT.

This clonotype was picked up a small number of times. This chain joins TRBV9 and TRBJ1-2, with 7 bases matching TRBD1. V trimming: 4 bases; J trimming: 2 bases; junction bases outside the gene matches: 8. The CDR3 spans 15 residues. Germline CDR1 reads SGDLS; CDR2 reads YYNGEE. DNA for the CDR3: TGTGCCAGCAGCTTCGGGACAGACGCCAACTATGGCTACACCTTC. Its protein product is CASSFGTDANYGYTF.

The table lists this clonotype with a few counts. The chain combines TRBV30 with TRBJ2-5; 9 bases are shared with TRBD1. The germline gives CDR1 GTSNPN, CDR2 SVGIG (reference sequence). The J segment lost 5 bases and the V segment lost 2 bases, leaving 9 bases of the junction unmatched. The CDR3 totals 15 residues. The CDR3 region is CAWSTDRGSGETQYF. The CDR3 DNA is TGTGCCTGGAGTACAGACAGGGGGAGCGGGGAGACCCAGTACTTC.

The genes are TRBV18 and TRBJ1-3, with D unresolved. CDR1 is KGHSH, CDR2 LQKENI, per germline. This CDR3 is 15 amino acids long. The V and J ends lost 0 bases and 0 bases respectively, with 6 bases between them. This chain's CDR3 is CASSPPPISGNTIYF. The CDR3 region has the DNA TGTGCCAGCTCACCACCTCCTATCTCTGGAAACACCATATATTTT.

This chain joins TRBV6-1 and TRBJ2-1; 8 bases agree with TRBD1. CDR1 is MNHNS, CDR2 SASEGT, per germline. The ends lost 6 bases at V and 6 bases at J; junction bases unmatched: 10. The CDR3 contains 15 residues. The CDR3, as DNA: TGTGCCAGCAGACCGACAGGGGCTGGGGTCAATGAGCAGTTCTTC. Its translation: CASRPTGAGVNEQFF.

In this sample, this clonotype turned up a few times. This sequence joins TRBV14 and TRBJ2-1; D unclear. V lost 5 bases and J 5 bases, leaving 13 bases between the germline ends. CDR3 length equals 14 residues. Germline V gene data show CDR1 as SGHDN and CDR2 as FVKESK. The CDR3 DNA follows: TGTGCCAGCAGCTTCCTAGTTGGGGACAATGAGCAGTTCTTC. Translated, it gives CASSFLVGDNEQFF.

V gene TRBV6-1 combines with J gene TRBJ2-1; the match to TRBD2 covers 11 bases. Germline V gene sequence: CDR1 MNHNS, CDR2 SASEGT. V lost 6 bases and J lost 3; bases outside the gene matches: 4. The CDR3 spans 15 residues. The CDR3 coding sequence is TGTGCCAGCAGCCAGACTAGCGGGGTCTACAATGAGCAGTTCTTC. It translates to CASSQTSGVYNEQFF.

The J gene is TRBJ2-5, the V gene TRBV7-6; 7 bases align to TRBD1. The germline V gene encodes CDR1 SGHVS and CDR2 FNYEAQ. Germline trimming cut 5 bases from V and 3 bases from J; bases unmatched to any gene: 12. The CDR3 has 16 residues. CDR3 nucleotide sequence: TGTGCCAGCAGCGGAACAGGGGTTGCGAGGAAAGAGACCCAGTACTTC. It codes for CASSGTGVARKETQYF.

The rearrangement uses TRBV28 and TRBJ2-7; D not resolved. The CDR3 totals 15 residues. Trimming left V 6 bases short and J 0 bases short, with 15 bases between. Germline loops: CDR1 MDHEN, CDR2 SYDVKM. The CDR3 protein is CASSDPGPSSYEQYF. The DNA for the CDR3 is TGTGCCAGCAGCGACCCCGGCCCCTCCTCCTACGAGCAGTACTTC. Full variable domain (missing parts from reference TRBV28 and TRBJ2-7): DVKVTQSSRYLVKRTGEKVFLECVQDMDHENMFWYRQDPGLGLRLIYFSYDVKMKEKGDIPEGYSVSREKKERFSLILESASTNQTSMYLCASSDPGPSSYEQYFGPGTRLTVT.

The chain is built from TRBV20-1 and TRBJ1-1, with D possibly TRBD1 on 6 matching bases. V dropped 0 bases and J dropped 3 bases, with 11 bases sitting between them. The CDR3 has 14 residues. CDR1 and CDR2 from the germline V gene are DFQATT and SNEGSKA (reference sequence). The CDR3 coding sequence is TGCAGTGCTAGAGATCAGGGGAGCCACACTGAAGCTTTCTTT. Amino acid sequence: CSARDQGSHTEAFF.

V and J are TRBV9 and TRBJ2-1; 9 bases map to TRBD1. Trimming removed 6 bases from V and 3 bases from J; junction bases left unmatched: 7. Germline CDR1 reads SGDLS; CDR2 reads YYNGEE. The CDR3 runs 15 residues. CDR3 sequence (DNA): TGTGCCAGCACCCACCGGGACAGGGACTACAATGAGCAGTTCTTC. As protein: CASTHRDRDYNEQFF.

The table lists this clonotype with a few counts. The chain has TRBV14 and TRBJ2-2; 7 bases agree with TRBD2. Looked up from germline, CDR1 is SGHDN and CDR2 is FVKESK. The CDR3 contains 15 residues. The V and J ends lost 7 bases and 2 bases, in that order; junction bases with no gene match: 7. The CDR3 protein is CASTTGTKNTGELFF. Here the CDR3 DNA reads TGTGCCAGCACTACCGGGACTAAAAACACCGGGGAGCTGTTTTTT.

This clonotype was counted between two and nine times. The chain has TRBV30 and TRBJ2-7; D gene unclear. The CDR3 covers 12 residues. V lost 1 base to trimming and J lost 6 bases, with 10 bases between them. Germline V gives CDR1 GTSNPN, CDR2 SVGIG (reference sequence). CDR3 residues: CAWSGPTAEQYF. DNA for the CDR3: TGTGCCTGGAGTGGCCCCACAGCCGAGCAGTACTTC.

In nucleotides, the CDR3 is TGTGCCAGCAGCGGGGACGGAGCGAGAGAGGAGCAGTACTTC. This gives the protein CASSGDGAREEQYF. This chain links TRBV7-9 with TRBJ2-7; D may be TRBD1 or TRBD2 (5 bases each). The germline CDR1 and CDR2 sequences are SEHNR and FQNEAQ (reference sequence). V dropped 5 bases and J dropped 7 bases, with 18 bases sitting between them. The CDR3 contains 14 residues.

In this sample, this clonotype turned up a few times. The chain combines TRBV29-1 with TRBJ1-1, with a tentative D call TRBD1 (6 bases). This CDR3 contains 16 residues. CDR1 is SQVTM and CDR2 is ANQGSEA in the germline V gene. Trimming pared 1 base from V and 2 bases from J, leaving 17 bases between. This CDR3 is CSVEGVAGAGNTEAFF. Here the CDR3 DNA reads TGCAGCGTTGAAGGCGTGGCGGGGGCTGGAAACACTGAAGCTTTCTTT.

This chain uses TRBV4-3 with TRBJ2-2; D is unclear. Trimming cost V 1 base and J 5 bases, with 11 bases left between them. The CDR3 is made up of 15 amino acids. Germline CDR1 is LGHNA and CDR2 is YSLEER. The CDR3 loop is CASSQGTSRTGELFF. The CDR3 region has the DNA TGCGCCAGCAGCCAAGGGACCTCTAGAACCGGGGAGCTGTTTTTT.

J is TRBJ2-3 and V is TRBV28; no firm D call. With 6 bases removed from V and 2 bases from J, the gap between germline ends came to 12 bases. There are 14 residues in the CDR3. The germline CDR1 and CDR2 sequences are MDHEN and SYDVKM. DNA of the CDR3: TGTGCCAGCAGACTGGTACAGTACACAGATACGCAGTATTTT. Translated, it gives CASRLVQYTDTQYF.